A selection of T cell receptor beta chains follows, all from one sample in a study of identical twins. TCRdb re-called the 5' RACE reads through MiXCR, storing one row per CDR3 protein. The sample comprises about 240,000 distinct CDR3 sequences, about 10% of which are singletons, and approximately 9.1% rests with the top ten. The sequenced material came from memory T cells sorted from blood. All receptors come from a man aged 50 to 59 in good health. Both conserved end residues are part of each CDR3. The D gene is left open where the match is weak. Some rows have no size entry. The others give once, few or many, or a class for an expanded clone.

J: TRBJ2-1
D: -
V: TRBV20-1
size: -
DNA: TGCAGTGCTAGCGAGCTCACCCCGGCCTCCTACAATGAGCAGTTCTTC
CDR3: CSASELTPASYNEQFF

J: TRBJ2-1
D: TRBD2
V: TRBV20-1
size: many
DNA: TGCAGTGCTAGAGCCCTTAGCGGGAGTTACAATGAGCAGTTCTTC
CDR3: CSARALSGSYNEQFF

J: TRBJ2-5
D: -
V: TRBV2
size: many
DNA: TGTGCCAGCAGTGAGCTTTCAGGGCAAGAGACCCAGTACTTC
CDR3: CASSELSGQETQYF

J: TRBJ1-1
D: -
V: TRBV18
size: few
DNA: TGTGCCAGCTCACTGGTTAACAGGGCTAAAGCTGAAGCTTTCTTT
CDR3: CASSLVNRAKAEAFF

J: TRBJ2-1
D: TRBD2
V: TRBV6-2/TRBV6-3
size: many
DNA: TGTGCCAGCGTCCTAGCGGGAGGGCTTAATGAGCAGTTCTTC
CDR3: CASVLAGGLNEQFF

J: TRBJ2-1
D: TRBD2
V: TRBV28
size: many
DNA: TGTGCCAGCAGTTTTGGGGGAGGGCGTAGCTCCTACAATGAGCAGTTCTTC
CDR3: CASSFGGGRSSYNEQFF

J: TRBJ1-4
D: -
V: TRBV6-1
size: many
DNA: TGTGCCAGCAGTGAACGGGCCGGGAATGAAAAACTGTTTTTT
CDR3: CASSERAGNEKLFF

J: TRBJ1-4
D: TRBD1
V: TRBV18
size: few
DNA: TGTGCCAGCTCACTACGTACGGGACAGGGATCTGAAAAACTGTTTTTT
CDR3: CASSLRTGQGSEKLFF

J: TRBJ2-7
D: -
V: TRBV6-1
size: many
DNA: TGTGCCAGCAGTCAAATTCAGGGATTACTCGACGAGCAGTACTTC
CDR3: CASSQIQGLLDEQYF

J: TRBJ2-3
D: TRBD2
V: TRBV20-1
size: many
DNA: TGCAGTGCTACGGGACTAGCGGGGTTTACGCAGTATTTT
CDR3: CSATGLAGFTQYF

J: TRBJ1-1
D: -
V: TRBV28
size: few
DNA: TGCGCCAGCAGCAAACTGGGGCTGAACACTGAAGCTTTCTTT
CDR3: CASSKLGLNTEAFF

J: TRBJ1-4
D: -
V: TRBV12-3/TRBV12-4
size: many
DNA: TGTGCCAGCAGGACAACAACTAATGAAAAACTGTTTTTT
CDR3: CASRTTTNEKLFF

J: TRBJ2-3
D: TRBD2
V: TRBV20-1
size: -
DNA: TGCAGTGCTAGGGGACTAGCGGGGGGCACAGATACGCAGTATTTT
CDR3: CSARGLAGGTDTQYF

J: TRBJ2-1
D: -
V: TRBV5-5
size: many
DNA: TGTGCCAGCAGCCCCTGGTATACCTACAATGAGCAGTTCTTC
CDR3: CASSPWYTYNEQFF

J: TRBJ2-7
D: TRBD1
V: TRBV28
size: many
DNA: TGTGCCATCGGTGGCCGGGACAGGGGGTACTACGAGCAGTACTTC
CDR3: CAIGGRDRGYYEQYF